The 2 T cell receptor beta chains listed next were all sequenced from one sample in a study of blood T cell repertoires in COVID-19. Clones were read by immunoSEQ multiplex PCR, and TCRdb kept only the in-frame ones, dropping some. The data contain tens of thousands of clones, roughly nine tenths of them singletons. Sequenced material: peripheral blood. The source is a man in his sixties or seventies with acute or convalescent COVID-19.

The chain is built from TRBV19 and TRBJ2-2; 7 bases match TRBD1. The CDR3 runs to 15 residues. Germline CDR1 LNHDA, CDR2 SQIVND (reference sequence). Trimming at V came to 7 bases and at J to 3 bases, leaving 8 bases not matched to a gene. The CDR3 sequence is CASTSVTGYTGELFF. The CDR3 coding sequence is TGTGCCAGTACCTCCGTGACAGGGTACACCGGGGAGCTGTTTTTT.

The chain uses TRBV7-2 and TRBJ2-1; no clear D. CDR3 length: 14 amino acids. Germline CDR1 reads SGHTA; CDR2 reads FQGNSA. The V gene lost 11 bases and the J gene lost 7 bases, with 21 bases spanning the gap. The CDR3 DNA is TGTGCCTCAACCCTGGGCCCTATGCAAAATGAGCAGTTCTTC. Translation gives CASTLGPMQNEQFF. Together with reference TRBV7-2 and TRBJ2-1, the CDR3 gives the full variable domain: GAGVSQSPSNKVTEKGKDVELRCDPISGHTALYWYRQSLGQGLEFLIYFQGNSAPDKSGLPSDRFSAERTGGSVSTLTIQRTQQEDSAVYLCASTLGPMQNEQFFGPGTRLTVL.